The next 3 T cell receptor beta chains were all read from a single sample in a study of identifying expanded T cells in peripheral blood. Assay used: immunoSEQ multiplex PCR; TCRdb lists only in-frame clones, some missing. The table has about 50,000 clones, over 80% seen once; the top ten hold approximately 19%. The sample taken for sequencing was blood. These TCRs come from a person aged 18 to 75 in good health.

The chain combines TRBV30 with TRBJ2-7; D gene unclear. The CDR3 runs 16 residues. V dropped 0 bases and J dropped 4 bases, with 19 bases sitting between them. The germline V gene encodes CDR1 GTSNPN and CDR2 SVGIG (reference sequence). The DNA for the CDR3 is TGTGCCTGGAGTGTAAGGAACTGGGCGATGAGGTACGAGCAGTACTTC. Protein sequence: CAWSVRNWAMRYEQYF.

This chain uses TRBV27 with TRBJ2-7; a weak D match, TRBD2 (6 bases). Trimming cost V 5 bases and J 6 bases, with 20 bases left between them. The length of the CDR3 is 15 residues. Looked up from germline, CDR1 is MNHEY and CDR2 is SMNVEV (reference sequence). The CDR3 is CASSPYGGKDGEQYF. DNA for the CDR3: TGTGCCAGCAGTCCCTACGGGGGAAAGGATGGCGAGCAGTACTTC.

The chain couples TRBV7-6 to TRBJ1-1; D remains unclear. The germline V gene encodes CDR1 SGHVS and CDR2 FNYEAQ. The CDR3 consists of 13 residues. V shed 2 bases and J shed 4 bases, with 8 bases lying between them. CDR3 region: CASSLRLGTEAFF. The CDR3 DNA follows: TGTGCCAGCAGCTTACGATTGGGCACTGAAGCTTTCTTT. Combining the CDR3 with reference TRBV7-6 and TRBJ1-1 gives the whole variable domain GAGVSQSPRYKVTKRGQDVALRCDPISGHVSLYWYRQALGQGPEFLTYFNYEAQQDKSGLPNDRFSAERPEGSISTLTIQRTEQRDSAMYRCASSLRLGTEAFFGQGTRLTVV.